The 25 T cell receptor beta chains below all came from one sample that was sequenced in a study of T cell responses to AZD1222 COVID-19 vaccine. Some clones are missing from TCRdb's copy, which holds only in-frame ones; the method was immunoSEQ multiplex PCR. Of some 47,000 clones listed, roughly 87% are singletons. This specimen was peripheral blood, taken 28 days after the second AZD1222 dose. The receptors shown here come from an adult who received the AZD1222 COVID-19 vaccine.

The CDR3 region has the DNA TGTGCCAGCAGCCCGGGGACTAGCGGCATCGCAGAGACCCAGTACTTC. Protein sequence: CASSPGTSGIAETQYF. J is TRBJ2-5 and V is TRBV11-3; 11 nucleotides align to TRBD2. The CDR3 totals 16 residues. In germline, CDR1 is SGHNT, CDR2 YENEEA. V was clipped by 5 bases and J by 4 bases; unmatched bases: 9.

The CDR3 region has the DNA TGTGCCAGCAGTTTCACCGGGGAGCTGTTTTTT. Residues: CASSFTGELFF. The gene calls are TRBV12-3 or TRBV12-4 and TRBJ2-2; D unclear. The CDR3 loop spans 11 amino acids. V was trimmed by 3 bases and J by 4 bases, leaving 0 bases between them.

The rearrangement links TRBV5-1 to TRBJ1-2, with a possible D match to TRBD1 (6 bases). This CDR3 comprises 15 residues. CDR1 and CDR2 (germline): SGHRS, YFSETQ. With 4 bases removed from V and 4 bases from J, the gap between germline ends came to 17 bases. The CDR3 nucleotides are TGCGCCAGCAGCCCCCGGGACATAGGCTTCTATGGCTACACCTTC. It codes for CASSPRDIGFYGYTF. The variable domain in full, completed from reference TRBV5-1 and TRBJ1-2, reads KAGVTQTPRYLIKTRGQQVTLSCSPISGHRSVSWYQQTPGQGLQFLFEYFSETQRNKGNFPGRFSGRQFSNSRSEMNVSTLELGDSALYLCASSPRDIGFYGYTFGSGTRLTVV.

The rearrangement joins TRBV25-1 to TRBJ2-2; D is ambiguous. The germline V gene has CDR1 MGHDK and CDR2 SYGVNS. This CDR3 contains 13 residues. V was cut by 3 bases and J by 4 bases, with 6 bases left in between. The CDR3 sequence: CASSDLFTGELFF. CDR3 nucleotides: TGTGCCAGCAGTGACCTCTTCACCGGGGAGCTGTTTTTT.

The CDR3 coding sequence is TGTGCCACCAGCCAAGGGACAGTTAATAATGAAAAACTGTTTTTT. Translating it yields CATSQGTVNNEKLFF. The V call is TRBV15, the J call TRBJ1-4; 7 nucleotides agree with TRBD1. This CDR3 has 15 residues. V was pared by 5 bases and J by 4 bases, with 7 bases of the junction left unmatched. CDR1 is LNHNV, CDR2 YYDKDF, per germline (reference sequence).

The chain uses TRBV3-1 (or the pseudogene TRBV3-2) and TRBJ1-2; unclear D gene. V was pared by 4 bases and J by 4 bases, with 13 bases between. Per the germline V gene, CDR1 is LGHDT and CDR2 is YNNKEL (reference sequence). The CDR3 has 14 residues. CDR3 sequence (DNA): TGTGCCAGCAGCCGGCGAGGAGCGTTCTATGGCTACACCTTC. It translates to CASSRRGAFYGYTF.

The chain has TRBV5-4 and TRBJ1-3, with D possibly TRBD1 on 5 matching bases. This CDR3 is built from 15 residues. V was trimmed by 3 bases and J by 1 base, leaving 11 bases between them. Germline assignment: CDR1 SGHNT and CDR2 YYREEE (reference sequence). Here the CDR3 reads CASSSPTASGNTIYF. CDR3 sequence (DNA): TGTGCCAGCAGCTCCCCGACAGCTTCTGGAAACACCATATATTTT.

V and J are TRBV5-1 and TRBJ1-5; D uncertain. CDR3 length equals 17 residues. V was clipped by 4 bases and J by 0 bases, with 17 bases between them. Germline V CDR1 and CDR2: SGHRS, YFSETQ. CDR3 region: CASSPDPTGYSNQPQHF. CDR3 coding DNA: TGCGCCAGCAGCCCGGACCCGACGGGCTATAGCAATCAGCCCCAGCATTTT.

A single count supports this clone. CDR3 sequence (DNA): TGCGCCAGCACCGATTATTTCAGGGGGACTGAAGCTTTCTTT. Protein: CASTDYFRGTEAFF. The chain employs TRBV4-1 and TRBJ1-1; 7 bases are shared with TRBD1. There are 14 residues in the CDR3. CDR1 and CDR2 from the germline V gene are MGHRA and YSYEKL. J was trimmed by 5 bases and V by 7 bases; bases with no gene match: 10.

Only a few counts were recorded for this clone. CDR3 bases: TGTGCCAGCCACGAGTCAGGGGGGGCATATGGCTACACCTTC. Its translation: CASHESGGAYGYTF. The rearrangement links TRBV28 to TRBJ1-2, with 7 nucleotides matching TRBD1. With 8 bases clipped from V and 5 bases from J, the junction kept 11 bases outside the gene matches. Per the germline V gene, CDR1 is MDHEN and CDR2 is SYDVKM. The length of the CDR3 is 14 residues.

This clone showed up just a few times. The DNA for the CDR3 is TGTGCCAGCAGTTTCGGGAGGGGGACCACCGGGGAGCTGTTTTTT. Its translation: CASSFGRGTTGELFF. This chain connects TRBV27 to TRBJ2-2; 8 bases map to TRBD2. J lost 4 bases, V lost 3 bases, and 4 bases had no gene match. Germline CDR1 and CDR2: MNHEY and SMNVEV (reference sequence). This CDR3 is built from 15 residues.

The chain has TRBV2 and TRBJ2-3; TRBD2 aligns across 13 bases. The CDR3 spans 17 residues. The V and J ends lost 7 bases and 4 bases, in that order; junction bases with no gene match: 11. CDR1 is SNHLY and CDR2 is FYNNEI in the germline V gene. CDR3 sequence (DNA): TGTGCCAGCACCACCGGACTAGCGGGGGCCAGCGCAGATACGCAGTATTTT. Amino acids: CASTTGLAGASADTQYF.

The chain has TRBV7-9 and TRBJ1-2; 7 bases are shared with TRBD1. The CDR3 loop spans 15 amino acids. Unmatched junction bases numbered 11, after V lost 5 bases and J lost 5 bases. Germline CDR1 reads SEHNR; CDR2 reads FQNEAQ (reference sequence). CDR3 sequence reads: CASSPQGIGGYGYTF. The CDR3 DNA follows: TGTGCCAGCAGCCCACAGGGGATTGGTGGGTATGGCTACACCTTC.

The J gene is TRBJ2-6, the V gene TRBV4-1, with a tentative D call TRBD2 (6 bases). V dropped 8 bases and J dropped 1 base, with 6 bases sitting between them. This CDR3 has 13 amino acids. Germline loops: CDR1 MGHRA, CDR2 YSYEKL. The CDR3 protein is CASRESGANVLTF. The CDR3 DNA is TGCGCCAGCCGGGAGTCTGGGGCCAACGTCCTGACTTTC.

CDR3: CASSQVIGGGYTF. For the CDR3, the DNA is TGTGCCAGCAGCCAAGTAATTGGGGGAGGCTACACCTTC. The rearrangement links TRBV3-1 (or the pseudogene TRBV3-2) to TRBJ1-2; possible D gene TRBD1, 5 bases. CDR1 and CDR2 from the germline V gene are LGHDT and YNNKEL (reference sequence). The CDR3 loop spans 13 amino acids. The ends were cut back, 1 base at V and 8 bases at J, with 11 bases in the middle.

The J gene is TRBJ2-7, the V gene TRBV7-8; D is perhaps TRBD1 or TRBD2 (5 bases each). CDR1 SGHVS and CDR2 FQNEAQ come from the germline V gene. The V gene lost 5 bases and the J gene lost 0 bases, with 8 bases spanning the gap. The CDR3 covers 13 residues. The DNA for the CDR3 is TGTGCCAGCAGCCGGGGCCCCTCCTACGAGCAGTACTTC. Encoded protein: CASSRGPSYEQYF. The full variable domain, rest sourced from reference TRBV7-8 and TRBJ2-7, is GAGVSQSPRYKVAKRGQDVALRCDPISGHVSLFWYQQALGQGPEFLTYFQNEAQLDKSGLPSDRFFAERPEGSVSTLKIQRTQQEDSAVYLCASSRGPSYEQYFGPGTRLTVT.

The V and J genes are TRBV3-1 (or the pseudogene TRBV3-2) and TRBJ2-7; D uncertain. Trimming took off 1 base at V and 2 bases at J, with 9 bases between the two ends. CDR3 length: 14 amino acids. The germline CDR1 and CDR2 sequences are LGHDT and YNNKEL (reference sequence). The CDR3 loop reads CASSQVVYPYEQYF. In DNA, the CDR3 is TGTGCCAGCAGCCAAGTTGTGTACCCCTACGAGCAGTACTTC.

CDR3 coding DNA: TGTGCCAGCTCCCAGGACCGTAGGCTGAACACCGGGGAGCTGTTTTTT. It encodes CASSQDRRLNTGELFF. The rearrangement joins TRBV18 to TRBJ2-2; D is unresolved. Trimming took off 6 bases at V and 1 base at J, with 15 bases between the two ends. The CDR3 covers 16 residues. Germline values: CDR1 KGHSH, CDR2 LQKENI.

The chain carries TRBV3-1 (or the pseudogene TRBV3-2) and TRBJ2-2; possibly TRBD2 for D (5 bases). Germline loops: CDR1 LGHDT, CDR2 YNNKEL (reference sequence). V was cut by 8 bases and J by 7 bases, with 20 bases left in between. The CDR3 has 15 residues. For the CDR3, the DNA is TGTGCCAGCCTTGGAGACTCCTCCGGGGTCGGGGAGCTGTTTTTT. Protein sequence: CASLGDSSGVGELFF.

This chain links TRBV24-1 with TRBJ1-1; 9 nucleotides match TRBD1. Germline lookup yields CDR1 KGHDR and CDR2 SFDVKD. J was trimmed by 6 bases and V by 7 bases; bases with no gene match: 8. This CDR3 contains 14 residues. CDR3 DNA: TGTGCCACCAGGGGACCGGGACAGGGAGCTGAAGCTTTCTTT. Protein product: CATRGPGQGAEAFF.

The rearrangement links TRBV24-1 to TRBJ2-7; possibly TRBD2 for D (7 bases). There are 18 residues in the CDR3. Germline assignment: CDR1 KGHDR and CDR2 SFDVKD. The ends were cut back, 4 bases at V and 2 bases at J, with 23 bases in the middle. CDR3 coding DNA: TGTGCCACCAGTGACACCGGAAAATCGGGGGGCCATACCTACGAGCAGTACTTC. Translating gives CATSDTGKSGGHTYEQYF.

This sequence joins TRBV3-1 (or the pseudogene TRBV3-2) and TRBJ1-3; D unclear. The germline gives CDR1 LGHDT, CDR2 YNNKEL (reference sequence). V lost 0 bases to trimming and J lost 1 base, with 7 bases between them. There are 15 residues in the CDR3. CDR3 region: CASSQDRTSGNTIYF. The CDR3 bases are TGTGCCAGCAGCCAAGACAGGACTTCTGGAAACACCATATATTTT.

This clone came up once. This sequence joins TRBV28 and TRBJ2-1; the D is unclear. The CDR3 covers 13 residues. V was shortened by 6 bases and J by 1 base, with 7 bases between the two germline ends. Germline loops: CDR1 MDHEN, CDR2 SYDVKM. The CDR3 nucleotides read TGTGCCAGCAGGAGCGTATCCTACAATGAGCAGTTCTTC. Translating it yields CASRSVSYNEQFF.

This rearrangement joins TRBV29-1 to TRBJ2-7; D perhaps matches TRBD1 (5 bases). The CDR3 is 11 residues long. Germline V gene sequence: CDR1 SQVTM, CDR2 ANQGSEA. V shed 5 bases and J shed 3 bases, with 8 bases lying between them. The CDR3 loop reads CSVTGHYEQYF. The CDR3 nucleotides read TGCAGCGTTACAGGTCACTACGAGCAGTACTTC.

The chain couples TRBV7-8 to TRBJ2-1, with D unresolved. The germline V gene has CDR1 SGHVS and CDR2 FQNEAQ. CDR3 length equals 11 residues. Trimming took 6 bases from V and 6 from J, leaving 6 bases between them. This CDR3 reads CASSSPNEQFF. CDR3 nucleotides: TGTGCCAGCAGTTCTCCCAATGAGCAGTTCTTC.